Following are 9 T cell receptor beta chains from one sample sequenced in a study of shared clonotypes between healthy human individuals. Sequencing was performed with immunoSEQ multiplex PCR; in TCRdb, only in-frame clones are kept and a portion is missing. The profile covers about 2,200,000 clones, with about 92% appearing a single time and roughly 1.8% taken by the ten largest. CD45RO-negative, CCR7-selected cells formed the naive CD8 fraction, which excluded terminally differentiated effector memory CD45RA+ cells. Sequenced sample: naive CD8+ T cells from PBMCs. Every receptor here comes from a man between 18 and 35 years old in good health. Some clones in this sample may be carry-over from other donors' samples.

The chain employs TRBV27 and TRBJ1-1; D remains ambiguous. Trimming left V 2 bases short and J 4 bases short, with 14 bases between. CDR3 size: 15 residues. Germline V gives CDR1 MNHEY, CDR2 SMNVEV (reference sequence). The CDR3 here is CASSLGWGMGTEAFF. The CDR3 bases are TGTGCCAGCAGTTTAGGATGGGGAATGGGCACTGAAGCTTTCTTT.

The chain uses TRBV7-9 and TRBJ2-7, with D possibly being TRBD2 (5 bases). V shed 1 base and J shed 5 bases, with 15 bases lying between them. Germline lookup yields CDR1 SEHNR and CDR2 FQNEAQ (reference sequence). This CDR3 spans 15 amino acids. CDR3 loop: CASSLVRSDEHEQYF. For the CDR3, the DNA is TGTGCCAGCAGCTTAGTTCGTAGCGACGAACACGAGCAGTACTTC.

The chain employs TRBV5-6 and TRBJ2-7, with 8 bases aligning to TRBD1. With V trimmed by 0 bases and J by 5 bases, 16 bases remained unmatched. CDR3 length: 18 amino acids. CDR1 is SGHDT and CDR2 is YYEEEE in the germline V gene. CDR3 nucleotides: TGTGCCAGCAGCTTGGGACAGGGGCTACAGGCTTACTGGCACGAGCAGTACTTC. Translation gives CASSLGQGLQAYWHEQYF.

This rearrangement joins TRBV25-1 to TRBJ2-1; 14 bases are a match to TRBD2. This CDR3 is 17 amino acids long. Per germline, CDR1 MGHDK and CDR2 SYGVNS. V gave up 5 bases and J gave up 12 bases; unmatched junction bases: 15. The CDR3 reads CASSPNRLAGGGIGQFF. Here the CDR3 DNA reads TGTGCCAGCAGTCCCAATAGACTAGCGGGAGGGGGAATTGGGCAGTTCTTC.

This chain links TRBV5-6 with TRBJ2-2, with 7 bases matching TRBD1. This CDR3 spans 16 amino acids. Trimming at V came to 2 bases and at J to 6 bases, leaving 10 bases not matched to a gene. CDR1 SGHDT and CDR2 YYEEEE come from the germline V gene. The DNA for the CDR3 is TGTGCCAGCAGCTTACTCCGACAGGGAGCCGCCGGGGAGCTGTTTTTT. Translation: CASSLLRQGAAGELFF.

This clone is a singleton in its sample. The rearrangement joins TRBV2 to TRBJ2-5; unclear D gene. The germline V and J ends were trimmed by 2 bases and 4 bases, with 5 bases remaining between them. Germline loops: CDR1 SNHLY, CDR2 FYNNEI. The CDR3 is 12 amino acids. DNA of the CDR3: TGTGCCAGCAGTGAAAACGGAGAGACCCAGTACTTC. Translating gives CASSENGETQYF.

The chain is built from TRBV28 and TRBJ2-7; 9 nucleotides align to TRBD1. Germline lookup yields CDR1 MDHEN and CDR2 SYDVKM. CDR3 length: 14 amino acids. The ends lost 3 bases at V and 4 bases at J; junction bases unmatched: 4. DNA for the CDR3: TGTGCCAGCAGTTTCGGGACAGGGTTGTACGAGCAGTACTTC. Amino acids: CASSFGTGLYEQYF.

The table lists this clone with a few counts. The rearrangement uses TRBV9 and TRBJ1-5; possibly TRBD1 for D (5 bases). The germline V gene has CDR1 SGDLS and CDR2 YYNGEE. V was shortened by 0 bases and J by 7 bases, with 11 bases between the two germline ends. This CDR3 region has 14 residues. The CDR3 DNA follows: TGTGCCAGCAGCGTAGAACCGGGGGAACAGCCCCAGCATTTT. It is translated as CASSVEPGEQPQHF.

Note on this clone: One end of the junction is discordant with germline, which a read error may explain. The chain joins TRBV29-1 to TRBJ1-2; D is undetermined. This CDR3 spans 17 amino acids. The V gene's germline CDR1 is SQVTM and CDR2 ANQGSEA. CDR3 DNA: TGCAGCGTTGAAGCGATACTCCGACCGTCTCTACAATATGACTACACCTTC. This codes for CSVEAILRPSLQYDYTF.